A single sample gave rise to the 22 T cell receptor beta chains below, sequenced in a study of cytomegalovirus exposure and HLA in healthy donors (dated by TCRdb to about 2017). The receptor library was made with the immunoSEQ multiplex PCR assay. The multiplex PCR relied on a mix of 60 forward primers for TCR Vbeta segments and 13 reverse primers for TCR Jbeta segments. The source is immuneACCESS, and TCRdb retained only in-frame sequences with V and J called. Part of the clones is not carried over; for the studies checked, unresolved V genes explain less than half of this, and the remainder is unexplained. This sample gives roughly 150,000 clones in total; over 70% of them show up just once. Around 3% of the sample is in the top ten clones. The specimen sequenced was PBMCs. These receptors all come from a woman aged 45-59 years in good health and CMV-seropositive.

The chain combines TRBV2 with TRBJ2-5; 8 nucleotides align to TRBD2. This CDR3 is 16 amino acids long. J gave up 2 bases and V 9 bases, and 14 bases lay outside the gene matches. Germline CDR1 is SNHLY and CDR2 is FYNNEI. The chain's CDR3 is CARGGSHSGAQETQYF. CDR3 coding DNA: TGTGCCAGGGGCGGGTCTCATAGCGGGGCTCAAGAGACCCAGTACTTC. Drawing the rest from reference TRBV2 and TRBJ2-5, the complete variable domain is EPEVTQTPSHQVTQMGQEVILRCVPISNHLYFYWYRQILGQKVEFLVSFYNNEISEKSEIFDDQFSVERPDGSNFTLKIRSTKLEDSAMYFCARGGSHSGAQETQYFGPGTRLLVL.

The chain carries TRBV2 and TRBJ1-1, with D tentatively TRBD1 (6 bases). CDR1 is SNHLY and CDR2 is FYNNEI in the germline V gene. The CDR3 extends over 15 amino acids. The ends were cut back, 5 bases at V and 3 bases at J, with 16 bases in the middle. For the CDR3, the DNA is TGTGCCAGCAGTACCCGACAGGAGAGATACACTGAAGCTTTCTTT. Its protein is CASSTRQERYTEAFF.

The genes are TRBV7-6 and TRBJ2-5, with TRBD2 matching 8 bases. The CDR3 consists of 17 residues. Germline values: CDR1 SGHVS, CDR2 FNYEAQ. Losses at the gene ends were 5 bases for V and 5 bases for J; bases not matched to a gene: 16. The DNA of the CDR3 is TGTGCCAGCAGCCCAGCGCGGGGCCGGGGGGGCGCGGAGACCCAGTACTTC. This translates into CASSPARGRGGAETQYF.

The chain carries TRBV6-5 and TRBJ2-4, with D tentatively TRBD1 (5 bases). From germline, CDR1 is MNHEY and CDR2 SVGAGI. The germline V and J ends were trimmed by 2 bases and 7 bases, with 15 bases remaining between them. CDR3 length equals 15 residues. CDR3 in amino acids: CASSYAQDLGNIQYF. CDR3 in DNA: TGTGCCAGCAGTTACGCACAGGACCTGGGGAACATTCAGTACTTC.

This sequence joins TRBV27 and TRBJ1-5; 7 bases map to TRBD1. Germline assignment: CDR1 MNHEY and CDR2 SMNVEV (reference sequence). After removal of 0 bases from V and 3 bases from J, the junction contained 8 bases not matched to a gene. The CDR3 loop spans 17 amino acids. The DNA of the CDR3 is TGTGCCAGCAGTTTATCCGGGCAAGGGACAGACAATCAGCCCCAGCATTTT. This sequence encodes CASSLSGQGTDNQPQHF.

This clone was detected a few times. The chain couples TRBV7-9 to TRBJ1-1; 8 bases fit TRBD1. V lost 7 bases, J lost 5 bases, and 6 bases stayed unmatched. The CDR3 loop spans 13 amino acids. Germline CDR1 is SEHNR and CDR2 is FQNEAQ (reference sequence). The CDR3 sequence is CASTQGAWTEAFF. The CDR3, as DNA: TGTGCCAGCACCCAGGGGGCTTGGACTGAAGCTTTCTTT.

This clone was seen a few times. CDR3 sequence (DNA): TGCGCCAGCAGCCGACAGGGGGAGTCCTACGAGCAGTACTTC. Translation gives CASSRQGESYEQYF. V usage is TRBV5-1 and J usage is TRBJ2-7; 9 bases agree with TRBD1. From germline, CDR1 is SGHRS and CDR2 YFSETQ. V lost 4 bases and J lost 1; bases outside the gene matches: 3. The CDR3 spans 14 residues.

V is TRBV29-1 and J is TRBJ1-1, with D unresolved. V gave up 6 bases and J gave up 2 bases, with 16 bases separating them. Germline CDR1 and CDR2: SQVTM and ANQGSEA. The CDR3 consists of 14 residues. CDR3 amino acids: CSVKRGQLNTEAFF. In DNA, the CDR3 is TGCAGCGTAAAAAGAGGGCAGCTAAACACTGAAGCTTTCTTT.

This chain links TRBV7-9 with TRBJ1-2; TRBD1 is a possible D gene (5 bases). The V gene lost 1 base and the J gene lost 12 bases, with 9 bases spanning the gap. This CDR3 has 11 residues. The germline V gene encodes CDR1 SEHNR and CDR2 FQNEAQ (reference sequence). The CDR3 nucleotides read TGTGCCAGCAGCTTAGGCCAGGGCAACACCTTC. This sequence encodes CASSLGQGNTF. Full variable domain (rest looked up from reference TRBV7-9 and TRBJ1-2): DTGVSQNPRHKITKRGQNVTFRCDPISEHNRLYWYRQTLGQGPEFLTYFQNEAQLEKSRLLSDRFSAERPKGSFSTLEIQRTEQGDSAMYLCASSLGQGNTFGSGTRLTVV.

The V and J genes are TRBV9 and TRBJ2-2; 9 bases match TRBD2. This CDR3 is 15 amino acids long. J gave up 6 bases and V 0 bases, and 3 bases lay outside the gene matches. Germline loops: CDR1 SGDLS, CDR2 YYNGEE. DNA of the CDR3: TGTGCCAGCAGCGTAGGGGGACTAGCTTCCGGGGAGCTGTTTTTT. Its translation is CASSVGGLASGELFF.

The chain combines TRBV6-1 with TRBJ2-7, with TRBD1 identical over 10 bases. The ends lost 8 bases at V and 4 bases at J; junction bases unmatched: 8. There are 14 residues in the CDR3. CDR1 and CDR2 (germline): MNHNS, SASEGT. CDR3 DNA: TGTGCCAGCCAATGGGACAGGGGCGGGTACGAGCAGTACTTC. Translated: CASQWDRGGYEQYF.

The chain carries TRBV7-8 and TRBJ1-2, with TRBD1 as a possible D gene (5 bases). Germline values: CDR1 SGHVS, CDR2 FQNEAQ. The CDR3 length is 13 residues. V lost 3 bases and J lost 6, with 11 bases in between. CDR3 DNA sequence: TGTGCCAGCAGCTTGCAGGGAAGGGATGGCTACACCTTC. Residues: CASSLQGRDGYTF.

The V gene is TRBV29-1, the J gene TRBJ1-2; the D gene is possibly TRBD1 (5 bases). V lost 4 bases and J 8 bases, leaving 14 bases between the germline ends. Per germline, CDR1 SQVTM and CDR2 ANQGSEA. The CDR3 length is 12 residues. CDR3: CSVGMSGMGYTF. CDR3 nucleotides: TGCAGCGTTGGAATGTCAGGGATGGGCTACACCTTC.

This chain uses TRBV6-5 with TRBJ1-1; perhaps TRBD1 as D (5 bases). This CDR3 has 16 amino acids. The V gene lost 2 bases and the J gene lost 3 bases, with 16 bases spanning the gap. The germline gives CDR1 MNHEY, CDR2 SVGAGI. The CDR3 DNA follows: TGTGCCAGCAGTTACGGGGCAGGGAGGAGCTACACTGAAGCTTTCTTT. Protein product: CASSYGAGRSYTEAFF.

In the case of this clone: Other DNA sequences in the same sample also yield this CDR3. The gene calls are TRBV5-6 and TRBJ2-5, with D tentatively TRBD1 (5 bases). Per the germline V gene, CDR1 is SGHDT and CDR2 is YYEEEE. Trimming took 1 base from V and 2 from J, leaving 6 bases between them. The CDR3 is made up of 13 amino acids. Here the CDR3 reads CASSLRGQETQYF. CDR3 DNA sequence: TGTGCCAGCAGCTTGAGGGGACAAGAGACCCAGTACTTC.

The chain is built from TRBV7-9 and TRBJ1-1; D may be TRBD1 (6 bases). Germline V gives CDR1 SEHNR, CDR2 FQNEAQ (reference sequence). With 2 bases removed from V and 1 base from J, the gap between germline ends came to 11 bases. The CDR3 sequence is 15 residues long. The CDR3 loop is CASSLSGQSNTEAFF. DNA for the CDR3: TGTGCCAGCAGCTTAAGCGGACAGTCGAACACTGAAGCTTTCTTT.

The rearrangement links TRBV5-1 to TRBJ1-1, with D tentatively TRBD1 (5 bases). The CDR3 is 14 residues long. Germline CDR1 reads SGHRS; CDR2 reads YFSETQ. V lost 3 bases and J lost 0, with 9 bases in between. CDR3 nucleotides: TGCGCCAGCAGCTATCGACAGATGAACACTGAAGCTTTCTTT. Its translation: CASSYRQMNTEAFF.

This clone was seen a few times. The chain recombines TRBV7-9 with TRBJ2-2; no clear D gene. Germline loops: CDR1 SEHNR, CDR2 FQNEAQ (reference sequence). Between the trimmed V and J ends, which lost 0 bases and 7 bases, there was a span of 6 bases. The CDR3 loop spans 13 amino acids. This CDR3 is CASSLASSGELFF. CDR3 nucleotides: TGTGCCAGCAGCTTAGCGTCGAGCGGGGAGCTGTTTTTT.

The chain combines TRBV6-5 with TRBJ1-2; TRBD1 aligns across 10 bases. Unmatched junction bases numbered 11, after V lost 6 bases and J lost 7 bases. This CDR3 has 15 amino acids. The germline gives CDR1 MNHEY, CDR2 SVGAGI. The CDR3 region has the DNA TGTGCCAGCAGCCGGCTCCGGGACAGGGGAGGTGGCTACACCTTC. Amino acid sequence: CASSRLRDRGGGYTF.

CDR3 in DNA: TGTGCCAGCAGCTTAGTATCTAGAGAATTGGTCGGGGAGCTGTTTTTT. This sequence encodes CASSLVSRELVGELFF. The chain joins TRBV7-9 to TRBJ2-2; D is unresolved. The CDR3 is 16 amino acids. Trimming pared 1 base from V and 7 bases from J, leaving 16 bases between. Germline V gives CDR1 SEHNR, CDR2 FQNEAQ (reference sequence).

The rearrangement links TRBV9 to TRBJ2-1; 9 bases fit TRBD2. The CDR3 runs 16 residues. Unmatched junction bases numbered 11, after V lost 1 base and J lost 9 bases. Per germline, CDR1 SGDLS and CDR2 YYNGEE. The CDR3 region is CASSVSSPPAGGEQFF. The CDR3 nucleotides read TGTGCCAGCAGCGTATCCTCCCCACCAGCGGGGGGTGAGCAGTTCTTC.

The genes are TRBV5-1 and TRBJ1-1; the match to TRBD1 covers 9 bases. Germline V gene data show CDR1 as SGHRS and CDR2 as YFSETQ. V was clipped by 4 bases and J by 5 bases; unmatched bases: 12. CDR3 length equals 16 residues. CDR3 loop: CASSPQGAGSWTEAFF. In DNA form, the CDR3 reads TGCGCCAGCAGCCCACAGGGGGCTGGGTCTTGGACTGAAGCTTTCTTT.